Below are 23 T cell receptor beta chains sequenced from a single sample in a study of shared clonotypes between healthy human individuals. Assay used: immunoSEQ multiplex PCR; TCRdb lists only in-frame clones, some missing. Seen here are roughly 480,000 clones, less than 80% observed once, and the top ten hold about 12%. Sequencing used PBMCs. These receptors were collected from a woman between 40 and 50 years old in good health. Some clones in this sample may be carry-over from other donors' samples.

This clone was seen a handful of times. This chain connects TRBV12-5 to TRBJ2-3, with a possible D match to TRBD2 (6 bases). CDR3 length: 17 residues. From germline, CDR1 is LGHNT and CDR2 FRNRAP. Trimming removed 0 bases from V and 0 bases from J, with 13 bases in between. The CDR3 bases are TGTGCTAGTGGTTTGGTAGTGCGGGATCTTAGCACAGATACGCAGTATTTT. It is translated as CASGLVVRDLSTDTQYF.

The V and J genes are TRBV27 and TRBJ1-5, with 10 bases identical to TRBD1. Trimming removed 5 bases from V and 2 bases from J; junction bases left unmatched: 3. Looked up from germline, CDR1 is MNHEY and CDR2 is SMNVEV (reference sequence). This CDR3 spans 15 amino acids. The CDR3 nucleotides read TGTGCCAGCAGTCCCGGGACAGGGGGCAATCAGCCCCAGCATTTT. This sequence encodes CASSPGTGGNQPQHF.

V is TRBV9 and J is TRBJ2-2; D is unresolved. Trimming took off 0 bases at V and 6 bases at J, with 9 bases between the two ends. Germline V CDR1 and CDR2: SGDLS, YYNGEE. The CDR3 loop spans 14 amino acids. The CDR3 loop reads CASSVATGAGELFF. Here the CDR3 DNA reads TGTGCCAGCAGCGTAGCTACTGGGGCCGGGGAGCTGTTTTTT.

The chain recombines TRBV18 with TRBJ2-7; possibly TRBD2 for D (5 bases). The CDR3 loop spans 16 amino acids. The V gene's germline CDR1 is KGHSH and CDR2 LQKENI. Trimming took off 6 bases at V and 3 bases at J, with 21 bases between the two ends. This chain's CDR3 is CASSLFGGRLDYEQYF. The CDR3 region has the DNA TGTGCCAGCTCGCTTTTTGGAGGACGTCTCGACTACGAGCAGTACTTC.

The CDR3 here is CASSLVRVAFGANVLTF. The CDR3 nucleotides are TGTGCCAGCAGCTTGGTGCGGGTTGCCTTTGGGGCCAACGTCCTGACTTTC. The chain is built from TRBV5-8 and TRBJ2-6, with D maybe TRBD2 (5 bases). V lost 0 bases and J 3 bases, leaving 13 bases between the germline ends. This CDR3 has 17 amino acids. CDR1 and CDR2 from the germline V gene are SGHTS and YDEGEE. Full variable domain (outside the CDR3, taken from reference TRBV5-8 and TRBJ2-6): EAGVTQSPTHLIKTRGQQATLRCSPISGHTSVYWYQQALGLGLQFLLWYDEGEERNRGNFPPRFSGRQFPNYSSELNVNALELEDSALYLCASSLVRVAFGANVLTFGAGSRLTVL.

The chain joins TRBV29-1 to TRBJ2-7; weak D call: TRBD1 (6 bases). CDR3 length: 14 amino acids. Trimming stripped 0 bases from V and 5 bases from J, with 14 bases between. In germline, CDR1 is SQVTM, CDR2 ANQGSEA. CDR3 sequence reads: CSVEDSQGLNEQYF. The CDR3 DNA reads TGCAGCGTTGAAGATAGCCAGGGGCTCAACGAGCAGTACTTC.

This chain connects TRBV6-1 to TRBJ2-2; D may be TRBD2 (5 bases). The V end lost 8 bases, the J end lost 3 bases, and 10 bases lay between the germline ends. CDR1 and CDR2 (germline): MNHNS, SASEGT. The CDR3 runs 13 residues. CDR3: CASFMRDTGELFF. The CDR3 region has the DNA TGTGCCAGCTTCATGCGGGACACCGGGGAGCTGTTTTTT.

The chain uses TRBV30 and TRBJ2-5, with TRBD1 matching over 8 bases. Trimming cost V 0 bases and J 5 bases; bases outside gene matches: 8. CDR1 and CDR2 from the germline V gene are GTSNPN and SVGIG (reference sequence). The CDR3 totals 15 residues. CDR3 residues: CAWSVGQGAGETQYF. The CDR3 DNA sequence: TGTGCCTGGAGTGTAGGGCAGGGGGCGGGGGAGACCCAGTACTTC.

The CDR3 region is CASSPLSGRTQETQYF. DNA of the CDR3: TGTGCCAGCTCACCTTTAAGCGGGAGGACTCAAGAGACCCAGTACTTC. The V gene is TRBV18, the J gene TRBJ2-5, with 9 bases aligning to TRBD2. Per the germline V gene, CDR1 is KGHSH and CDR2 is LQKENI. The V segment lost 3 bases and the J segment 2 bases; nucleotides outside the gene matches: 7. The CDR3 covers 16 residues.

This chain links TRBV5-1 with TRBJ2-7, with 12 nucleotides matching TRBD2. The V gene end was trimmed by 1 base and the J gene end by 6 bases; junction bases not matched to a gene: 5. The CDR3 runs to 15 residues. Germline CDR1 is SGHRS and CDR2 is YFSETQ. DNA for the CDR3: TGCGCCAGCAGCTTGCAGACTAGCGGGAGCGGCGAGCAGTACTTC. It is translated as CASSLQTSGSGEQYF.

This clone has a single count. V and J are TRBV4-1 and TRBJ2-1; D is perhaps TRBD2 (6 bases). The ends were cut back, 1 base at V and 4 bases at J, with 14 bases in the middle. The CDR3 loop spans 16 amino acids. Germline V gives CDR1 MGHRA, CDR2 YSYEKL. CDR3 amino acids: CASSQVGRGRYNEQFF. The CDR3 nucleotides read TGCGCCAGCAGCCAAGTAGGACGGGGGAGGTACAATGAGCAGTTCTTC.

This clone was seen a handful of times. V usage is TRBV14 and J usage is TRBJ1-2, with D tentatively TRBD1 (6 bases). CDR1 is SGHDN and CDR2 is FVKESK in the germline V gene. The CDR3 has 13 residues. Trimming stripped 4 bases from V and 7 bases from J, with 13 bases between. The CDR3 sequence: CASSRNRDGGYTF. The DNA for the CDR3 is TGTGCCAGCAGCCGAAACAGGGATGGTGGCTACACCTTC.

The rearrangement joins TRBV18 to TRBJ2-7; a possible D gene is TRBD1 (7 bases). The CDR3 spans 15 residues. Germline-derived CDR1 and CDR2 are KGHSH and LQKENI. V lost 3 bases and J 2 bases, leaving 14 bases between the germline ends. The CDR3 is CASSPSTGTPYEQYF. Here the CDR3 DNA reads TGTGCCAGCTCACCCTCGACAGGGACTCCCTACGAGCAGTACTTC.

The gene calls are TRBV6-5 and TRBJ1-5; D remains unclear. The CDR3 is made up of 13 amino acids. Germline V gives CDR1 MNHEY, CDR2 SVGAGI. V dropped 8 bases and J dropped 6 bases, with 14 bases sitting between them. This chain's CDR3 is CASAEFMAQPQHF. The CDR3 DNA sequence: TGTGCCAGCGCGGAGTTCATGGCTCAGCCCCAGCATTTT.

The rearrangement links TRBV5-1 to TRBJ2-7; 8 nucleotides match TRBD2. This CDR3 is built from 15 residues. Looked up from germline, CDR1 is SGHRS and CDR2 is YFSETQ. V dropped 4 bases and J dropped 6; count of bases not matched to a gene: 12. CDR3 sequence (DNA): TGCGCCAGCAGCGCCGTGGTGGCGGGAGGCTTCGAGCAGTACTTC. Translation gives CASSAVVAGGFEQYF.

The V call is TRBV28, the J call TRBJ2-7; D perhaps matches TRBD2 (6 bases). With 6 bases removed from V and 6 bases from J, the gap between germline ends came to 18 bases. The CDR3 totals 14 residues. CDR1 MDHEN and CDR2 SYDVKM come from the germline V gene. The CDR3 DNA sequence: TGTGCCAGCAGACGGCAGGGAGGCAATGCCGAGCAGTACTTC. The encoded protein is CASRRQGGNAEQYF.

The CDR3 coding sequence is TGCGCCAGCAGGGGACAGTCCTACGAGCAGTACTTC. Translated: CASRGQSYEQYF. V and J are TRBV10-2 and TRBJ2-7, with 7 bases that match TRBD1. CDR1 WSHSY and CDR2 SAAADI come from the germline V gene. The CDR3 has 12 amino acids. The trim removed 6 bases at V and 1 base at J, leaving 0 bases unmatched.

The CDR3 is CASSPLGTYEQYF. CDR3 nucleotide sequence: TGTGCCAGCAGCCCCTTGGGGACCTACGAGCAGTACTTC. The rearrangement uses TRBV28 and TRBJ2-7; D unresolved. The V end was cut by 6 bases, the J end by 2 bases, with 11 bases between. Germline V lookup: CDR1 MDHEN, CDR2 SYDVKM. The CDR3 totals 13 residues.

This clone was recorded only once. The chain carries TRBV9 and TRBJ2-1; 10 bases are a match to TRBD1. CDR3 length equals 16 residues. Unmatched junction bases numbered 2, after V lost 1 base and J lost 1 base. Germline assignment: CDR1 SGDLS and CDR2 YYNGEE. The CDR3 is CASSVRDRGSYNEQFF. As DNA, the CDR3 is TGTGCCAGCAGCGTAAGGGACAGGGGATCCTACAATGAGCAGTTCTTC.

The chain has TRBV5-1 and TRBJ2-3; D may be TRBD1 (6 bases). The CDR3 length is 15 residues. Germline V CDR1 and CDR2: SGHRS, YFSETQ. The V and J ends lost 1 base and 4 bases respectively, with 13 bases between them. CDR3 residues: CASSLLGGPADTQYF. The CDR3 nucleotides are TGCGCCAGCAGCTTGCTTGGGGGCCCCGCAGATACGCAGTATTTT.

This chain joins TRBV2 and TRBJ2-7; D gene unclear. CDR1 and CDR2 (germline): SNHLY, FYNNEI. The germline V and J ends were trimmed by 4 bases and 2 bases, with 9 bases remaining between them. This CDR3 comprises 13 residues. CDR3 coding DNA: TGTGCCAGCAGTGTGCCGGTGACCTACGAGCAGTACTTC. Encoded protein: CASSVPVTYEQYF.

This rearrangement joins TRBV7-9 to TRBJ2-7, with 7 bases matching TRBD2. The germline V gene encodes CDR1 SEHNR and CDR2 FQNEAQ (reference sequence). After removal of 5 bases from V and 0 bases from J, the junction contained 10 bases not matched to a gene. The CDR3 consists of 16 residues. CDR3 sequence (DNA): TGTGCCAGCAGCCCCACGCTGGGAGGGAGCTCCTACGAGCAGTACTTC. It translates to CASSPTLGGSSYEQYF.

The chain uses TRBV30 and TRBJ1-1; D possibly corresponds to TRBD1 (6 bases). V dropped 2 bases and J dropped 3 bases, with 10 bases sitting between them. The CDR3 sequence is 13 residues long. Germline V gives CDR1 GTSNPN, CDR2 SVGIG (reference sequence). The CDR3 DNA reads TGTGCCTGGAGTCGGACAGCGGACACTGAAGCTTTCTTT. Protein: CAWSRTADTEAFF.